A single sample gave rise to the 14 T cell receptor beta chains below, sequenced in a study of T cells after yellow fever vaccination. In TCRdb, the 5' RACE reads were re-called with MiXCR into one record per CDR3 protein. The table shows some 260,000 distinct CDR3 sequences, with roughly 5% occurring only once. This sample comprised CD4+ T cells sorted from PBMCs, obtained on the day of the yellow fever booster vaccination. The receptors were sampled from a man aged 18 to 35 who received the YFV17D yellow fever vaccine.

This clonotype appeared a few times. V gene TRBV6-5 combines with J gene TRBJ1-6; 10 positions agree with TRBD1. The CDR3 consists of 16 residues. The junction had 7 bases not matched to a gene; V was cut back by 0 bases and J by 11 bases. Germline-derived CDR1 and CDR2 are MNHEY and SVGAGI. The CDR3 loop reads CASSYSGAGQGTPLHF. CDR3 in DNA: TGTGCCAGCAGTTACTCGGGGGCGGGACAGGGGACACCCCTCCACTTT.

The sample holds many counts of this clonotype. The gene calls are TRBV20-1 and TRBJ2-7; TRBD1 or TRBD2 may be the D gene (6 bases each). CDR3 length equals 13 residues. V was clipped by 6 bases and J by 6 bases, with 18 bases between them. The germline V gene encodes CDR1 DFQATT and CDR2 SNEGSKA (reference sequence). Here the CDR3 reads CSAYPGGTSEQYF. CDR3 in DNA: TGCAGTGCCTACCCTGGGGGGACATCCGAGCAGTACTTC.

This clonotype was seen only a few times. The gene calls are TRBV2 and TRBJ2-7; D is tentatively TRBD1 or TRBD2 (5 bases each). V was shortened by 7 bases and J by 0 bases, with 13 bases between the two germline ends. CDR1 is SNHLY and CDR2 is FYNNEI in the germline V gene. The CDR3 is 14 amino acids. The CDR3 loop reads CASKSGANSYEQYF. In DNA, the CDR3 is TGTGCCAGCAAATCCGGGGCTAACTCCTACGAGCAGTACTTC.

The V gene is TRBV5-1, the J gene TRBJ1-2, with D possibly matching TRBD1 (5 bases). Between the trimmed V and J ends, which lost 2 bases and 9 bases, there was a span of 14 bases. Per germline, CDR1 SGHRS and CDR2 YFSETQ. The CDR3 extends over 13 amino acids. CDR3: CASSFYGEGSYTF. The CDR3 DNA reads as TGCGCCAGCAGCTTTTATGGAGAGGGGAGCTACACCTTC.

The chain couples TRBV5-6 to TRBJ2-7; 7 bases line up with TRBD1. Trimming took 4 bases from V and 7 from J; bases not matched to a gene: 5. The CDR3 extends over 12 amino acids. Germline V lookup: CDR1 SGHDT, CDR2 YYEEEE. CDR3 nucleotide sequence: TGTGCCAGCAGCCGGACAGGTAGAGAGCAGTACGTC. Its translation is CASSRTGREQYV.

The chain combines TRBV19 with TRBJ2-2; D tentatively fits TRBD1 or TRBD2 (5 bases each). The CDR3 has 14 residues. Germline CDR1 and CDR2: LNHDA and SQIVND (reference sequence). With 8 bases removed from V and 3 bases from J, the gap between germline ends came to 13 bases. CDR3 DNA: TGTGCCAGTTATTATCGGGGCGACACCGGGGAGCTGTTTTTT. Translating it yields CASYYRGDTGELFF.

This clonotype was counted between two and nine times. The V call is TRBV6-5, the J call TRBJ2-3; unclear D gene. Germline V lookup: CDR1 MNHEY, CDR2 SVGAGI. The ends were cut back, 5 bases at V and 6 bases at J, with 15 bases in the middle. The CDR3 length is 14 residues. The CDR3 DNA is TGTGCCAGCAGTCGATCTCGGGTAGTGGATACGCAGTATTTT. The encoded protein is CASSRSRVVDTQYF.

This clonotype was observed many times. The CDR3 DNA is TGCAGTGCTTCACCGGGACAGGGGTACGTTCAGCCCCAGCATTTT. It yields the protein CSASPGQGYVQPQHF. The chain combines TRBV20-1 with TRBJ1-5; TRBD1 matches 10 bases. This CDR3 is built from 15 residues. V was pared by 5 bases and J by 6 bases, with 10 bases of the junction left unmatched. Germline V lookup: CDR1 DFQATT, CDR2 SNEGSKA (reference sequence).

This clonotype appeared many times. The rearrangement joins TRBV24-1 to TRBJ2-3; no clear D. V was pared by 6 bases and J by 2 bases, with 8 bases between. Per germline, CDR1 KGHDR and CDR2 SFDVKD. The CDR3 length is 13 residues. DNA for the CDR3: TGTGCCACCAGTAACAGTCCCACAGATACGCAGTATTTT. Translating gives CATSNSPTDTQYF.

The table lists this clonotype with a few counts. The V gene is TRBV5-6, the J gene TRBJ2-3; D call uncertain. Trimming stripped 0 bases from V and 6 bases from J, with 8 bases between. Germline CDR1 reads SGHDT; CDR2 reads YYEEEE. The CDR3 has 13 residues. This chain's CDR3 is CASSLAVGDTQYF. As DNA, the CDR3 is TGTGCCAGCAGCTTGGCCGTAGGGGATACGCAGTATTTT.

This clonotype came up many times. The chain recombines TRBV10-3 with TRBJ2-1; D gene ambiguous. With 5 bases removed from V and 4 bases from J, the gap between germline ends came to 6 bases. This CDR3 spans 12 amino acids. CDR1 and CDR2 from the germline V gene are ENHRY and SYGVKD. This CDR3 reads CAISSVYNEQFF. CDR3 DNA: TGTGCCATCAGTTCGGTATACAATGAGCAGTTCTTC.

This clonotype was seen a few times. V and J are TRBV5-1 and TRBJ2-2; 8 bases line up with TRBD2. This CDR3 has 15 residues. Germline CDR1 SGHRS, CDR2 YFSETQ. After removal of 2 bases from V and 2 bases from J, the junction contained 2 bases not matched to a gene. CDR3 loop: CASSFLAGNTGELFF. The DNA of the CDR3 is TGCGCCAGCAGCTTCCTAGCGGGCAACACCGGGGAGCTGTTTTTT.

In this sample, this clonotype turned up many times. The chain has TRBV3-1 and TRBJ1-1; D is perhaps TRBD1 (5 bases). The CDR3 is 13 amino acids. Per germline, CDR1 LGHDT and CDR2 YNNKEL (reference sequence). V was pared by 4 bases and J by 3 bases, with 9 bases between. CDR3 DNA sequence: TGTGCCAGCAGCCGGGACGGATACACTGAAGCTTTCTTT. This codes for CASSRDGYTEAFF.

Only a few counts were recorded for this clonotype. The J gene is TRBJ2-1, the V gene TRBV7-3; 8 bases are shared with TRBD2. This CDR3 region has 16 residues. The trim removed 5 bases at V and 5 bases at J, leaving 11 bases unmatched. The germline CDR1 and CDR2 sequences are SGHTA and FQGTGA. CDR3 coding DNA: TGTGCCAGCAGCCCATCGAAGTCTAGCGGGCACAATGAGCAGTTCTTC. This translates into CASSPSKSSGHNEQFF.